This TCR beta chain stems from a study of graft-versus-host responses after intestinal transplantation. Irradiated stimulators labeled with violet dye, about 200,000 in number, were plated with about 200,000 CFSE-labeled responders. This clone has just a few counts. TCRdb keeps only in-frame clones here, not all; method: immunoSEQ multiplex PCR. The repertoire consists of several thousand clones, with around a quarter occurring once and the leading ten covering about 5%. Study-wide results and limits: Researchers found peak circulating GvH clone levels linked to early post-transplant HvG declines.

The CDR3 contains 14 residues. Germline trimming cut 8 bases from V and 6 bases from J; bases unmatched to any gene: 9. Looked up from germline, CDR1 is LNHDA and CDR2 is SQIVND (reference sequence). The V gene is TRBV19, the J gene TRBJ2-2; TRBD2 matches 7 bases. The origin of this receptor is a human patient who was an organ donor for intestinal transplantation. The sequences come from alloreactive CD8+ T cells from a mixed lymphocyte reaction culture, collected before transplantation. Subset given: CFSE-low proliferating T cells sorted from roughly 6-day pre-transplant mixed lymphocyte reaction (GvH or HvG direction). The CDR3 coding sequence is TGTGCCAGTGGGGTTAGCGGGCCGGCCGGGGAGCTGTTTTTT. Amino acid sequence: CASGVSGPAGELFF.